A selection of T cell receptor beta chains follows, all from one sample in a study of shared clonotypes between healthy human individuals. Assay used: immunoSEQ multiplex PCR; TCRdb lists only in-frame clones, some missing. This table has 470,000 or so clones, approximately 78% appearing once. The material sequenced was PBMCs. The source of these receptors is a woman aged 40 to 50 in good health. Some clones in this sample may be carry-over from other donors' samples. The CDR3 runs from the conserved cysteine through the conserved F or W. The D gene is left open where the match is weak. The size field is filled for only some rows; it gives once, few, many or a size class.

j_gene: TRBJ1-2
v_gene: TRBV6-1
abundance: .
d_gene: TRBD1
CDR3aa: CASSEVQGTGDGYTF
CDR3nt: TGTGCCAGCAGTGAAGTGCAGGGGACAGGGGACGGCTACACCTTC

j_gene: TRBJ1-3
v_gene: TRBV27
abundance: .
d_gene: TRBD1
CDR3aa: CASRSTGIPGNTIYF
CDR3nt: TGTGCCAGCAGATCGACAGGGATCCCTGGAAACACCATATATTTT

j_gene: TRBJ2-1
v_gene: TRBV18
abundance: .
d_gene: TRBD2
CDR3aa: CASSPPGLAGYNEQFF
CDR3nt: TGTGCCAGCTCCCCCCCGGGACTAGCGGGCTACAATGAGCAGTTCTTC

j_gene: TRBJ2-1
v_gene: TRBV4-1
abundance: .
d_gene: .
CDR3aa: CASSQPSDLRQFF
CDR3nt: TGCGCCAGCAGCCAACCATCCGACTTGAGGCAGTTCTTC

j_gene: TRBJ1-3
v_gene: TRBV5-1
abundance: .
d_gene: TRBD1
CDR3aa: CASSSGQGNTIYF
CDR3nt: TGCGCCAGCAGCAGCGGACAGGGGAACACCATATATTTT

j_gene: TRBJ2-3
v_gene: TRBV7-3
abundance: .
d_gene: .
CDR3aa: CASSLSGTSTDTQYF
CDR3nt: TGTGCCAGCAGCTTAAGCGGGACTAGCACAGATACGCAGTATTTT

j_gene: TRBJ1-6
v_gene: TRBV29-1
abundance: once
d_gene: .
CDR3aa: CSVEEGIGSPLHF
CDR3nt: TGCAGCGTTGAAGAGGGGATCGGTTCACCCCTCCACTTT

j_gene: TRBJ1-4
v_gene: TRBV5-1
abundance: many
d_gene: .
CDR3aa: CASSIGGASRDEKLFF
CDR3nt: TGCGCCAGCAGTATAGGGGGGGCGAGTCGCGATGAAAAACTGTTTTTT

j_gene: TRBJ2-7
v_gene: TRBV30
abundance: .
d_gene: TRBD2
CDR3aa: CAWSVGLANEQYF
CDR3nt: TGTGCCTGGAGTGTTGGACTAGCGAACGAGCAGTACTTC

j_gene: TRBJ2-2
v_gene: TRBV7-3
abundance: once
d_gene: .
CDR3aa: CASSLNSLNTGELFF
CDR3nt: TGTGCCAGCAGCTTAAATTCCCTGAACACCGGGGAGCTGTTTTTT

j_gene: TRBJ2-7
v_gene: TRBV28
abundance: .
d_gene: .
CDR3aa: CASSLVGDYEQYF
CDR3nt: TGTGCCAGCAGTTTGGTGGGAGACTACGAGCAGTACTTC

j_gene: TRBJ2-2
v_gene: TRBV6-4
abundance: once
d_gene: TRBD2
CDR3aa: CASRESGRASNTGELFF
CDR3nt: TGTGCCAGCAGGGAAAGCGGGAGGGCCTCGAACACCGGGGAGCTGTTTTTT

j_gene: TRBJ1-4
v_gene: TRBV4-2
abundance: .
d_gene: TRBD1
CDR3aa: CASSQVVDRGGEKLFF
CDR3nt: TGTGCCAGCAGCCAAGTTGTGGACAGGGGAGGAGAAAAACTGTTTTTT

j_gene: TRBJ2-3
v_gene: TRBV9
abundance: .
d_gene: .
CDR3aa: CASSVGRGSTDTQYF
CDR3nt: TGTGCCAGCAGCGTCGGGAGAGGAAGCACAGATACGCAGTATTTT

j_gene: TRBJ1-3
v_gene: TRBV29-1
abundance: .
d_gene: TRBD1
CDR3aa: CSVDPTGAGNTIYF
CDR3nt: TGCAGCGTTGATCCGACAGGGGCAGGAAACACCATATATTTT

j_gene: TRBJ1-1
v_gene: TRBV5-1
abundance: .
d_gene: .
CDR3aa: CASSLQAMNTEAFF
CDR3nt: TGCGCCAGCAGCTTACAGGCCATGAACACTGAAGCTTTCTTT

j_gene: TRBJ2-7
v_gene: TRBV19
abundance: .
d_gene: .
CDR3aa: CASSIQSGDSYEQYF
CDR3nt: TGTGCCAGTAGTATTCAATCAGGGGACTCCTACGAGCAGTACTTC

j_gene: TRBJ2-3
v_gene: TRBV18
abundance: .
d_gene: TRBD2
CDR3aa: CASSHGLAGGANTQYF
CDR3nt: TGTGCCAGCTCACACGGACTAGCGGGGGGCGCAAATACGCAGTATTTT

j_gene: TRBJ2-7
v_gene: TRBV4-2
abundance: .
d_gene: TRBD2
CDR3aa: CASSPTRGLLAGVYEQYF
CDR3nt: TGTGCCAGCAGCCCAACTCGAGGATTACTAGCGGGAGTCTACGAGCAGTACTTC

j_gene: TRBJ1-2
v_gene: TRBV19
abundance: many
d_gene: .
CDR3aa: CASRAVGTYGYTF
CDR3nt: TGTGCCAGTAGGGCGGTCGGCACCTATGGCTACACCTTC

j_gene: TRBJ2-2
v_gene: TRBV30
abundance: once
d_gene: TRBD1
CDR3aa: CAWTRGPTGELFF
CDR3nt: TGTGCCTGGACCAGGGGGCCCACCGGGGAGCTGTTTTTT

j_gene: TRBJ1-5
v_gene: TRBV19
abundance: .
d_gene: .
CDR3aa: CASSIWGTGLGNQPQHF
CDR3nt: TGTGCCAGTAGTATATGGGGAACAGGGCTTGGGAATCAGCCCCAGCATTTT